This is a list of T cell receptor beta chains from one sample in a study of blood T cell repertoires in COVID-19. Profiling relied on immunoSEQ multiplex PCR, and the TCRdb table lists in-frame clones only, not all of them. The sample has about 440,000 clones; less than 95% are singletons. What was sequenced was PBMCs or T cells enriched from blood (not recorded which). Receptors originate from a man younger than 35 who had recovered from COVID-19. Both conserved end residues are part of each CDR3. A D gene is named only where the DNA matches it firmly. Where a row states a size, it is once, few, many or the class of an expanded clone; other rows omit it.

j_call d_call clone_size v_call cdr3_nt cdr3_aa
TRBJ2-4 NA NA TRBV30 TGTGCCTGGAGAGGAGGAGCCAAAAACATTCAGTACTTC CAWRGGAKNIQYF
TRBJ1-4 NA NA TRBV5-5 TGTGCCAGCAGCTTGTGGCCTTCCGGCGGCCCTACTAATGAAAAACTGTTTTTT CASSLWPSGGPTNEKLFF
TRBJ1-1 NA NA TRBV7-9 TGTGCCAGCAGCTTCGCAGGGTTAACTGAAGCTTTCTTT CASSFAGLTEAFF
TRBJ2-2 NA NA TRBV18 TGTGCCAGCTCCGAATACGGTACAGGGTCCCACACCGGGGAGCTGTTTTTT CASSEYGTGSHTGELFF
TRBJ2-1 TRBD2 NA TRBV19 TGTGCCAGTAGTCTAAACTATGGACTAGCCAATTATAATGAGCAGTTCTTC CASSLNYGLANYNEQFF
TRBJ1-1 TRBD1 NA TRBV7-2 TGTGCCAGCAGCTTCTCCGGGACAGAGAACACTGAAGCTTTCTTT CASSFSGTENTEAFF
TRBJ2-1 NA NA TRBV5-5 TGTGCCAGCAGCATTTCCTACGATGAGCAGTTCTTC CASSISYDEQFF
TRBJ2-2 NA NA TRBV10-3 TGTGCCATCAGACGAGAGATACAGGGCGGGGAGCTGTTTTTT CAIRREIQGGELFF
TRBJ1-4 NA NA TRBV2 TGTGCCAGCAGTGAAGCTTTAGGAGGGATAGGGGAAAAACTGTTTTTT CASSEALGGIGEKLFF
TRBJ2-3 TRBD2 NA TRBV5-1 TGCGCCAGCAGCTTGAAAAGCGGGAGGGGCACAGATACGCAGTATTTT CASSLKSGRGTDTQYF
TRBJ1-1 NA NA TRBV11-3 TGTGCCAGCAGCTTAGACACTAGGAACACTGAAGCTTTCTTT CASSLDTRNTEAFF
TRBJ1-1 NA NA TRBV7-3 TGTGCCAGCAGCGCCAAAGGCAGGGGTAGCACTGAAGCTTTCTTT CASSAKGRGSTEAFF
TRBJ2-7 TRBD2 NA TRBV18 TGTGCCAGCTTTAAAATGGCGGGAGGGTCCTACGAGCAGTACTTC CASFKMAGGSYEQYF
TRBJ1-5 NA NA TRBV19 TGTGCCAGTAGTATGATAGGAGCTAGCAATCAGCCCCAGCATTTT CASSMIGASNQPQHF
TRBJ1-6 TRBD1 once TRBV10-3 TGTGCCACCTTCCATGGACAGGGGGCAGGTTCACCCCTCCACTTT CATFHGQGAGSPLHF
TRBJ1-6 NA few TRBV7-9 TGTGCCAGCAGCTGGGACACCCTTGTTTCACCCCTCCACTTT CASSWDTLVSPLHF
TRBJ2-3 NA NA TRBV7-2 TGTGCCAGCAGCTTAGTCGGGATGAGGGCAGATACGCAGTATTTT CASSLVGMRADTQYF
TRBJ1-4 NA NA TRBV27 TGTGCCAGCTCTGGGGGGGGGCTGGGCGAAAAACTGTTTTTT CASSGGGLGEKLFF
TRBJ1-4 NA NA TRBV30 TGTGCCTGGAGTCCTTCTTTTATCCCAACTAATGAAAAACTGTTTTTT CAWSPSFIPTNEKLFF
TRBJ1-5 NA few TRBV5-4 TGTGCCATCGGGGATCAGCCCCAGCATTTT CAIGDQPQHF
TRBJ2-7 NA once TRBV15 TGTGCCACCAGCAGAGCCGGCCTGAGGGAGCAGTACTTC CATSRAGLREQYF
TRBJ2-4 NA once TRBV4-1 TGCGCCAGCAGCCAAGTAACGGGAGAACAAAACATTCAGTACTTC CASSQVTGEQNIQYF
TRBJ1-2 TRBD1 NA TRBV19 TGTGCCAGTAGCACCGGACAGGTCTTTGGGGCTGATGGCTACACCTTC CASSTGQVFGADGYTF
TRBJ1-5 NA NA TRBV6-1 TGTGCCAGCAGTGAAGGGGGACACACCCCACAGCCCCAGCATTTT CASSEGGHTPQPQHF
TRBJ2-7 NA NA TRBV2 TGTGCCAGCACCATGAGTCCAGGGATCTACGAGCAGTACTTC CASTMSPGIYEQYF
TRBJ2-2 NA NA TRBV27 TGTGCCAGCACCACCTATTTAAACACCGGGGAGCTGTTTTTT CASTTYLNTGELFF
TRBJ2-1 NA NA TRBV10-1 TGCGCCAGCAGTGAGAGCCGATGGAATGAGCAGTTCTTC CASSESRWNEQFF